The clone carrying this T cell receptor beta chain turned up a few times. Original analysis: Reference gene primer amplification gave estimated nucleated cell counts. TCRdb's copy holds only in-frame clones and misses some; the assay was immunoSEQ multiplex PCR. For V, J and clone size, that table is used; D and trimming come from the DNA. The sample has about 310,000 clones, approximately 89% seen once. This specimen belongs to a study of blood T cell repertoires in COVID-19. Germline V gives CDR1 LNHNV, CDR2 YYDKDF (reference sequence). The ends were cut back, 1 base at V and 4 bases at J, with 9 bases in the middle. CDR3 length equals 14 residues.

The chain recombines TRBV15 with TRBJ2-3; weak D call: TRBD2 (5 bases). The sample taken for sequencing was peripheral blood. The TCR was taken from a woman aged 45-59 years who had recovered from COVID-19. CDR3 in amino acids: CATSRAASPDTQYF. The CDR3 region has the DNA TGTGCCACCAGCAGAGCGGCTAGCCCAGATACGCAGTATTTT.